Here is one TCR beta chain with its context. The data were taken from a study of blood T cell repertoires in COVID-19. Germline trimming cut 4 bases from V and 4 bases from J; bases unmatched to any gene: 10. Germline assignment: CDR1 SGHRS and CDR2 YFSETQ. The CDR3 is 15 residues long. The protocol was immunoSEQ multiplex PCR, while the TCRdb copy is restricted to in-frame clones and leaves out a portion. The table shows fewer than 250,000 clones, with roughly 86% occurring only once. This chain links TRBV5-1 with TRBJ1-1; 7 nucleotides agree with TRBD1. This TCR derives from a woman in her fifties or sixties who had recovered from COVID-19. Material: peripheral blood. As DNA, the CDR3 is TGCGCCAGCAGCCCCTTCACGCAGGGGGGCACTGAAGCTTTCTTT. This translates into CASSPFTQGGTEAFF.